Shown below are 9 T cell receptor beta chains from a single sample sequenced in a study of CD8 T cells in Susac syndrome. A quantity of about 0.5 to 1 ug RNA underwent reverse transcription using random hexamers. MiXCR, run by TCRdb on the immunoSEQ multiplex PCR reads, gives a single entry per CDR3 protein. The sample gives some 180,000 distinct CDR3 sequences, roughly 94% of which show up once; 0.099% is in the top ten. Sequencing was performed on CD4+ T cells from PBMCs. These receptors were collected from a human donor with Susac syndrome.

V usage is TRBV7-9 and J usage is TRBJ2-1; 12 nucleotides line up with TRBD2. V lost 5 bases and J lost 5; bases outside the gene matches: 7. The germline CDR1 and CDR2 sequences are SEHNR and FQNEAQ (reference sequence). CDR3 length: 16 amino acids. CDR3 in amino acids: CASSPRLAGANNEQFF. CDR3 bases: TGTGCCAGCAGCCCGAGACTAGCGGGGGCGAACAATGAGCAGTTCTTC.

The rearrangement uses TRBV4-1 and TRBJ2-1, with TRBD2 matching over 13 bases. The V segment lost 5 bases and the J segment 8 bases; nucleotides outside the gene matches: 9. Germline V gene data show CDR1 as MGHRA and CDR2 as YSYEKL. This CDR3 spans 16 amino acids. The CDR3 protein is CASSTTTSGGTDEQFF. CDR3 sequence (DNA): TGCGCCAGCAGCACAACGACTAGCGGGGGGACTGATGAGCAGTTCTTC.

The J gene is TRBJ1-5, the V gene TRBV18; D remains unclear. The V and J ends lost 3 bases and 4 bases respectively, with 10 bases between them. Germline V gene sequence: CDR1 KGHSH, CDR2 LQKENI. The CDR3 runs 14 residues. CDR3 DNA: TGTGCCAGCTCACCGGGTCCCGGGAATCAGCCCCAGCATTTT. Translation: CASSPGPGNQPQHF.

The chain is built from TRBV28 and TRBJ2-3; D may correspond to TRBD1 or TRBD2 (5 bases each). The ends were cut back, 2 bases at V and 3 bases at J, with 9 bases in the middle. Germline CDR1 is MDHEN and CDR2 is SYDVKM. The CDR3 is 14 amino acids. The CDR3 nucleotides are TGTGCCAGCAGTTTACCCAGGGAGACAGATACGCAGTATTTT. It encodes CASSLPRETDTQYF. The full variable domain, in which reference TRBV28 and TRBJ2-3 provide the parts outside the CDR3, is DVKVTQSSRYLVKRTGEKVFLECVQDMDHENMFWYRQDPGLGLRLIYFSYDVKMKEKGDIPEGYSVSREKKERFSLILESASTNQTSMYLCASSLPRETDTQYFGPGTRLTVL.

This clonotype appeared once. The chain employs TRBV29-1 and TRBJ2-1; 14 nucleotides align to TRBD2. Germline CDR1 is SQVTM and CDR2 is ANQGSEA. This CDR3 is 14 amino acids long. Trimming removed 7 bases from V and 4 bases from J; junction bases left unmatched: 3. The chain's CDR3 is CSGRLAGGYNEQFF. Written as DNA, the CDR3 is TGCAGCGGCAGACTAGCGGGAGGGTACAATGAGCAGTTCTTC.

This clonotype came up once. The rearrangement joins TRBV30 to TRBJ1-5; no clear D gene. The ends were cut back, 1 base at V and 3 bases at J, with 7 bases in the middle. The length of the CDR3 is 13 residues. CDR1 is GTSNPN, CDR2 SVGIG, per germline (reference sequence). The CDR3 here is CAWSAGINQPQHF. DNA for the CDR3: TGTGCCTGGAGTGCTGGGATCAATCAGCCCCAGCATTTT.

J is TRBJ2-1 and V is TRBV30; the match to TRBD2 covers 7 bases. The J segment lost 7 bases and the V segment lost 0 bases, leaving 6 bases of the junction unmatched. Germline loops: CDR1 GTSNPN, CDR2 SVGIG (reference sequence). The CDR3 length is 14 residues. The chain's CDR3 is CAWSVLSGGNEQFF. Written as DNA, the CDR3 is TGTGCCTGGAGTGTACTTTCGGGGGGAAATGAGCAGTTCTTC.

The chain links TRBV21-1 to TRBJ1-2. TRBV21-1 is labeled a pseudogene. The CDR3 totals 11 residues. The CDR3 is CASSKEYGYTF. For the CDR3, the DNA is TGTGCCAGCAGCAAAGAGTATGGCTACACCTTC.

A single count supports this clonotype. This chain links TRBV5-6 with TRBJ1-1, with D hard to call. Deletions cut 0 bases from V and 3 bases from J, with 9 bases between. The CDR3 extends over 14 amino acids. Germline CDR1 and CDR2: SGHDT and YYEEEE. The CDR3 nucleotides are TGTGCCAGCAGCTTGGTAGTCGGCGACACTGAAGCTTTCTTT. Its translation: CASSLVVGDTEAFF. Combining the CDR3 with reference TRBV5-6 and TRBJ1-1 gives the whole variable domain DAGVTQSPTHLIKTRGQQVTLRCSPKSGHDTVSWYQQALGQGPQFIFQYYEEEERQRGNFPDRFSGHQFPNYSSELNVNALLLGDSALYLCASSLVVGDTEAFFGQGTRLTVV.